This paragraph reports one T cell receptor beta chain. The antigen this receptor binds is unknown. Base-call qualities are not available, and no considerably larger clone is one nucleotide away. Via the germline V gene, CDR1 is SNHLY and CDR2 FYNNEI. V was cut back by 4 bases and J by 2 bases, leaving a gap of 9 bases between them. The CDR3 has 14 amino acids, counting the end cysteine and phenylalanine. The CDR3 DNA has 42 bases and is translated from base 1. The library came from the immunoSEQ multiplex PCR assay. A mixture of 60 forward primers for TCR Vbeta segments and 13 reverse primers for TCR Jbeta segments was used in the multiplex PCR. A multiplex PCR assay on genomic DNA amplified the CDR3 region of rearranged TCR beta genes. On the Illumina HiSeq System, the amplified TCR beta libraries were sequenced as 87-base-pair reads. Per the original workflow: A later analysis tallied roughly 80 million unique TCR beta chains across the 666 repertoires, and approximately 9.9 million of those chains were shared by two or more donors. Raw reads were error-corrected and collapsed into unique sequences by a nearest-neighbor algorithm in which closely related sequences were merged to remove PCR and sequencing errors. V, D and J gene segments were assigned by aligning CDR3 sequences to IMGT reference sequences. For a sequence to be retained, a match of at least six nucleotides was required to both a V gene segment and a J gene segment. Rearrangements were classified as productive when the CDR3 lacked stop codons and remained in frame with V and J, and all other rearrangements were classified as non-productive. Following IMGT convention, CDR3 was defined as the stretch from the second conserved V-encoded cysteine up to the conserved J-encoded phenylalanine. In an earlier analysis of more than 550 of the donors, sequences lacking an unambiguous match to a single V gene segment were excluded. In an earlier analysis of approximately 590 of the donors, a V segment was called functional when productive rearrangements were above 56.7%, and segregating when the standard deviation between donors exceeded 5%. To diagnose cytomegalovirus status from the catalog of TCR beta chain sequences, a statistical classification framework was built. A later analysis assigned V and J genes by comparing TCR nucleotide sequences with IMGT/GENE-DB human TR gene sequences. In a later analysis, CDR3 sequences and most-parsimonious VDJ recombination scenarios were assigned using the TCRdist pipeline. In a later analysis, each TCR beta chain was defined by its CDR3 amino acid sequence together with its V-gene family, and reads without a unique V-gene family were excluded. In a later analysis, approximately 590 highly shared, low-generation-probability nucleotide sequences were removed to address suspected cross-contamination and a sequencing artifact. For each public chain, a later analysis derived a clonal expansion index from normalized ranks of inferred template counts within each repertoire. In a later analysis, generation probabilities were computed using a VDJ recombination model fitted to out-of-frame rearrangements, and the results were checked against IGoR. In a later analysis, TCR-TCR, TCR-HLA and TCR-CMV co-occurrence was scored with hypergeometric tests, and a repertoire-size bias correction was applied to TCR pairs. To estimate false discovery rates, a later analysis permuted the HLA or CMV assignments 20 times. In a later analysis, co-occurring TCRs were grouped using DBSCAN, with TCRdist sequence similarity added in when clustering inside HLA-allele-positive subsets. Co-occurrence clustering excluded repertoires with fewer than 30,000 or more than 120,000 public chains, plus five with anomalous nucleotide sharing. TCRdb carries this immuneACCESS record with in-frame sequences only. Its versions omit some clonotypes, under half of them owing to an unresolved V gene in the studies checked, with the rest unexplained. Clone size and the V and J calls come from that table; the DNA yielded D and trimming. Recorded for this sample are 170,000 or so clones; roughly 84% of them occurred a single time. Of the sample, around 0.37% falls within the top ten clones.

This specimen belongs to a study of cytomegalovirus exposure and HLA in healthy donors (dated by TCRdb to the late 2010s). Looking at the study overall: An earlier analysis of approximately 640 of the donors reported 250 to 350 Gb of sequence data and 117 million unique TCR beta sequences from roughly 200 million T cells. Around 330 gigabases of sequencing data and around 85 million unique TCR sequences made up an early release that covered nearly 650 HLA-typed donors. Among the roughly 380 genotyped donors, under 90% belonged to the genetic ancestry cluster associated with self-reported Caucasian donors. The study was designed to test whether signatures of past pathogen exposure could be identified by cataloging public T cell receptors. The T cell repertoires of under 750 subjects were profiled by immunosequencing and related to cytomegalovirus serostatus. Besides the first cohort of roughly 640 subjects, a separate validation cohort made up of over 100 different subjects was used. The study combined high-throughput TCR immunosequencing, statistical association of individual TCRs with disease status, and machine learning to predict cytomegalovirus infection status. A later analysis re-analyzed previously published TCR beta repertoires from approximately 700 donors and added high-resolution HLA genotyping to study TCR occurrence patterns. Rather than using new phenotypic data, the later analysis identified candidate immune exposures from TCR beta sequences and from how often those sequences occurred across donors. An earlier analysis of around 580 of the donors used high-throughput TCR beta sequencing to judge whether each TCR beta V gene segment behaved as functional or pseudogenic. Donor age, sex, ethnicity and CMV serostatus were compiled alongside the repertoire data. In a later genetic analysis, genome-wide SNP genotypes for about 65% of the roughly 700 donors were used, and that subset was treated as a discovery cohort. Every repertoire in the discovery cohort had been generated on one and the same sequencing platform. HLA typing covered class I and class II loci at four-digit resolution. The number of donors typed differed by locus, with about 629-630 for A, B, C, DRB1 and DQB1, more than 500 for DQA1, nearly 610 for DPA1, and about 450 for DPB1. Four or five DR-DQ haplotypes were handled as single units for association and clustering because linkage in the cohort was strong. Among about 370 genotyped donors of the cohort, an average of about 220,000 unique TCR beta nucleotide sequences was sequenced per donor, of which about 19% were non-productive. Broader findings and caveats from the paper: This cohort had only TCR beta chains sequenced, and the lack of alpha or paired-chain data limited which features could be detected. The 87-base-pair reads could not distinguish some IMGT-functional V segments, including TRBV6-2 and TRBV6-3, so those segments were excluded. Most TCR sequences were observed very rarely across donors, whereas some public TCRs were present in many individuals. In vitro tests confirmed that a few of the cytomegalovirus-associated TCR beta chains recognize cytomegalovirus antigens. In an earlier analysis of approximately 590 of the donors, most TCR beta V segments appeared in productive rearrangements about 87% or about 30% of the time, broadly matching IMGT annotations. In a later analysis, TCR association rates were found to vary across HLA loci, with the most associated TCRs seen for DRB1 alleles and the fewest for HLA-C alleles. The classifier was reported to diagnose cytomegalovirus status with high specificity and sensitivity in both the original cohort and the validation cohort. An association between a missense DCLRE1C variant and V-gene and J-gene trimming of TCR beta chains was found in a later genetic analysis and replicated in an independent cohort. In a later analysis, most CMV-associated TCR beta chains were found to appear HLA-restricted, with HLA associations seemingly driven largely by CMV exposure. According to a later genetic analysis, donors in an Asian-associated ancestry cluster had fewer N-insertions in productive TCRs than the approximately 700-donor mean. A group of highly shared sequence variants was considered likely to be a technical artifact of the sequencing pipeline. The earlier analysis of approximately 560 of the donors excluded approximately 15 rarely observed V segments, including chromosome 9 orphons, because counts were too low. For the cohort, immune exposure information was limited to CMV serostatus. A further reported finding was that TCR beta sequences accurately predicted the HLA-A and HLA-B alleles for most subjects in the first cohort. Specific HLA alleles were associated with about 17,000 TCR beta sequences at a false discovery rate of 0.05 in a later analysis. Compared with equally common non-associated chains, HLA-associated TCR beta chains in a later analysis were more clonally expanded and had lower generation probabilities. In a later analysis, several top co-occurrence clusters were reported to appear linked to parvovirus B19, influenza, CMV and Epstein-Barr virus. Sequencing depth was assumed to be roughly uniform across donors in the presence/absence analyses, though that assumption may not hold. The authors suggested that the approach could potentially be generalized to other disease states and immunological phenotypes. Linkage disequilibrium might explain the correlated functional status among segregating V segments, but an unknown experimental factor could not be excluded. The study listed 150 to 200 TCR beta chains as associated with cytomegalovirus. Strong co-occurrence of HLA alleles, especially DR and DQ, made assigning TCR associations to individual alleles difficult. Because HLA typing was unavailable for some donors at each locus, only the typed subset was used in association tests.

The cohort was made up of about 670 healthy bone marrow donors. At the time of sampling, all cohort members were nominally healthy, though unrecorded immune exposures were likely present. The donor tested CMV seronegative, placing the donor among the 300 to 450 seronegative members of the cohort. A peripheral blood sample was provided by each donor, and peripheral blood mononuclear cells were used for TCR beta sequencing. Genomic DNA extraction from the blood cell samples was performed with the Qiagen DNeasy Blood Extraction Kit. Sequenced material: PBMCs. This TCR was sampled from a boy between 2 and 15 years old in good health and CMV-seronegative. This sequence uses TRBV2 and TRBJ1-3; a tentative D call is TRBD1 (5 bases match). The CDR3 region has the sequence CASSGRTTGNTIYF. The bases read TGTGCCAGCAGTGGAAGGACAACTGGAAACACCATATATTTT.